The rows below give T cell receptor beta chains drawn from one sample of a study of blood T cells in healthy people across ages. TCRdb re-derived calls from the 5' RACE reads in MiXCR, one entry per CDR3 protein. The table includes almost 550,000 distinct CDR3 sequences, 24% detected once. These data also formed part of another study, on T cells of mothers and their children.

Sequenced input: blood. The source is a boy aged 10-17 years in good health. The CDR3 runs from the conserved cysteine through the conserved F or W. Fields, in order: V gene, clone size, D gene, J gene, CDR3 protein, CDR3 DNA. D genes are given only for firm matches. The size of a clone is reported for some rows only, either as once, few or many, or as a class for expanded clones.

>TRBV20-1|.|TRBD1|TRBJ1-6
CSAPGTGVRYNSPLHF
TGCAGTGCCCCCGGGACAGGGGTTCGTTATAATTCACCCCTCCACTTT
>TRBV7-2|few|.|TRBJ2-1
CASSKGSGGLWNEQFF
TGTGCCAGCAGCAAGGGGTCTGGGGGCCTATGGAATGAGCAGTTCTTC
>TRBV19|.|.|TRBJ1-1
CASSSQRDTEAFF
TGTGCCAGTAGTTCCCAAAGGGACACTGAAGCTTTCTTT
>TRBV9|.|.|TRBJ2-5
CASSDGVGRWGEYQETQYF
TGTGCCAGCAGCGATGGGGTGGGGCGGTGGGGGGAGTACCAAGAGACCCAGTACTTC
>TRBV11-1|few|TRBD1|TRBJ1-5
CASSLAAWDRAGFSNQPQHF
TGTGCCAGCAGCTTAGCTGCTTGGGACAGGGCTGGGTTTAGCAATCAGCCCCAGCATTTT
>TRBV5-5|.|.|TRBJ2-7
CACSLVLQGGRGEQYF
TGTGCCTGCAGCTTGGTCCTACAGGGTGGGCGAGGCGAGCAGTACTTC
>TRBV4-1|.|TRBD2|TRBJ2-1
CASSQVNGGGYNEQLF
TGCGCCAGCAGCCAAGTGAACGGGGGGGGATACAATGAGCAGCTCTTC
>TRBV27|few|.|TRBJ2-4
CASTSPGAKNIQYF
TGTGCCAGCACGTCCCCCGGGGCCAAAAACATTCAGTACTTC
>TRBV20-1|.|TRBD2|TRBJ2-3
CSARPGLAPDTQYF
TGCAGTGCTAGGCCGGGACTAGCCCCAGATACGCAGTATTTT
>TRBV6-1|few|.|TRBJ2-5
CASSETGGLRAGAGFF
TGTGCCAGCAGTGAAACAGGGGGCCTGAGAGCGGGAGCGGGGTTCTTC
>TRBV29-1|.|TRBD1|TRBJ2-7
CSVGTGENEQYF
TGCAGCGTTGGCACAGGGGAGAACGAGCAGTACTTC
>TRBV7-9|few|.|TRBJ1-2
CASSLDSVGF
TGTGCCAGCAGCCTTGACAGCGTCGGCTTC
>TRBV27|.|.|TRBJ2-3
CASSLSGVRLSDTQYF
TGTGCCAGCAGTTTATCAGGGGTGAGACTCTCAGATACGCAGTATTTT
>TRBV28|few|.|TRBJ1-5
CASSLVEKNQPQHF
TGTGCCAGCAGTTTAGTCGAAAAAAATCAGCCCCAGCATTTT
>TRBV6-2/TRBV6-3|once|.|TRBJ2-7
CASSSTRGTVSSYEQYF
TGTGCCAGCAGTTCCACCAGAGGGACGGTAAGCTCCTACGAGCAGTACTTC
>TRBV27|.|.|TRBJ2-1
CASTGRGLGGANEQFF
TGTGCCAGCACCGGAAGGGGCCTCGGGGGTGCCAATGAGCAGTTCTTC
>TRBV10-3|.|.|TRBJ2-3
CATAAVATDTQYF
TGTGCCACCGCAGCGGTTGCCACAGATACGCAGTATTTT
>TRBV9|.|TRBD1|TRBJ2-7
CASSGGTGGYEQYF
TGCGCCAGCAGCGGGGGGACAGGGGGCTACGAGCAGTACTTC
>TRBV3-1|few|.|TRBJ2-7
CASSAHSYEQYF
TGTGCCAGCAGCGCGCACTCCTACGAGCAGTACTTC
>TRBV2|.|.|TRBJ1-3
CASTAARSGNTIYF
TGTGCCAGCACAGCGGCCCGCTCTGGAAACACCATATATTTT
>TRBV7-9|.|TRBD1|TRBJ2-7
CASSSITPGQGRVGQYF
TGTGCCAGCAGCTCCATCACACCGGGACAGGGGAGAGTAGGGCAGTACTTC
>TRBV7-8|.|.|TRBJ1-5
CASSLSRLNSNQPQHF
TGTGCCAGCAGCTTAAGCAGGCTTAATAGCAATCAGCCCCAGCATTTT
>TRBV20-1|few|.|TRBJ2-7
CSAGDGGRTYEQYF
TGCAGTGCTGGGGACGGTGGGAGAACCTACGAGCAGTACTTC
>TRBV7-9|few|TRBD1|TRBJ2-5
CASSKGAQETQYF
TGTGCCAGCTCCAAGGGGGCACAAGAGACCCAGTACTTC
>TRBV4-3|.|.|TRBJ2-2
CASSQDSPRTLNTGELFF
TGCGCCAGCAGCCAAGATTCGCCTAGAACTTTAAACACCGGGGAGCTGTTTTTT
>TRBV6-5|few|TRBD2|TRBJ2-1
CASSSGSGLEQFF
TGTGCCAGCAGCAGCGGGAGCGGGCTTGAGCAGTTCTTC
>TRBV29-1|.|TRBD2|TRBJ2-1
CSVEGLAGGKSYNEQFF
TGCAGCGTTGAGGGACTAGCGGGGGGGAAGTCCTACAATGAGCAGTTCTTC
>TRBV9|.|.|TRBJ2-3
CASSDSGGSLGTQYF
TGTGCCAGCAGCGATAGCGGCGGCTCTCTAGGTACGCAGTATTTT
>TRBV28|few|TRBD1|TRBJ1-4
CASTPTGREKLFF
TGTGCCAGCACCCCGACAGGGAGAGAAAAACTGTTTTTT
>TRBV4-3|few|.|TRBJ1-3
CASSQDERWDTGNTIYF
TGCGCCAGCAGCCAAGATGAAAGATGGGACACTGGAAACACCATATATTTT
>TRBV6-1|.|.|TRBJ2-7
CASSESVTGLYEQYF
TGTGCCAGCAGTGAATCCGTAACAGGGCTCTACGAGCAGTACTTC
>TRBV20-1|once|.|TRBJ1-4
CSARAGLNEKLFF
TGCAGTGCTAGGGCAGGGCTTAATGAAAAACTGTTTTTT
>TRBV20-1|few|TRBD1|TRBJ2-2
CSALTGGSTGELFF
TGCAGTGCTCTGACAGGGGGCTCGACCGGGGAGCTGTTTTTT
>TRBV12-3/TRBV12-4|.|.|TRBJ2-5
CASSPPGLTETQYF
TGTGCCAGCAGTCCCCCCGGTCTAACGGAGACCCAGTACTTC
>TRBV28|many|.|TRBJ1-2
CASSLYAQVSYGYTF
TGTGCCAGCAGTTTATACGCGCAGGTCTCCTATGGCTACACCTTC